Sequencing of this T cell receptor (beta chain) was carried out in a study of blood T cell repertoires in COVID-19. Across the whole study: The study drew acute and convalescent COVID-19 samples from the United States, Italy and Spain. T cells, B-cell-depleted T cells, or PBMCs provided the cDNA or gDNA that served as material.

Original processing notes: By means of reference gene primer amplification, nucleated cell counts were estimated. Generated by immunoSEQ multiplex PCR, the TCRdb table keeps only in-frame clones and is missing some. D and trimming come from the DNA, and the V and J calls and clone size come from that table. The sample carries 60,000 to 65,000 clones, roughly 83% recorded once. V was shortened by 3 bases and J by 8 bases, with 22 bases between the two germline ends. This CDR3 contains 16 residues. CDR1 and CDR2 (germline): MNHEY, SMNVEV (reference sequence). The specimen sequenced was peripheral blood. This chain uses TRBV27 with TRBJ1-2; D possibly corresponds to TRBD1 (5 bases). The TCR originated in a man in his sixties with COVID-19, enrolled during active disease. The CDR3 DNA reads TGTGCCAGCAGTTTCGACACCACCTCCAGGGTTGGGGGCTACACCTTC. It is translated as CASSFDTTSRVGGYTF.